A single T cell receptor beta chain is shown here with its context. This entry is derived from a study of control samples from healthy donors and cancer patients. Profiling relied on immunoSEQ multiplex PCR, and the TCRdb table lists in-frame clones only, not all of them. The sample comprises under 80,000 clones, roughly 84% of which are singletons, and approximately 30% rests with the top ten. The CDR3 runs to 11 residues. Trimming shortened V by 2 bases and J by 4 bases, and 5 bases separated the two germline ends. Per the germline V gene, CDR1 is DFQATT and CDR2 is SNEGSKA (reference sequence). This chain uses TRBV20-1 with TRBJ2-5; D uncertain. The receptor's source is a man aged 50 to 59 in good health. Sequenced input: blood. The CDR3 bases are TGCAGTGCTAGATGGTTAGAGACCCAGTACTTC. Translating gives CSARWLETQYF.